The clone carrying this TCR beta chain appeared many times. The sample is drawn from a study of blood T cell repertoires in COVID-19. Assay used: immunoSEQ multiplex PCR; TCRdb lists only in-frame clones, some missing. The repertoire holds some 210,000 clones, 80% to 85% seen once, with about a fifth in the top ten. Sequenced sample: peripheral blood. The sequence was obtained from a human donor in a cohort sampled during active COVID-19.

The CDR3 spells CASSPKAGAGKNTEAFF. CDR3 bases: TGTGCCAGCTCACCAAAGGCCGGAGCGGGGAAAAACACTGAAGCTTTCTTT. The chain carries TRBV18 and TRBJ1-1; D not certain. CDR1 is KGHSH, CDR2 LQKENI, per germline. The V and J ends lost 2 bases and 2 bases respectively, with 18 bases between them. The length of the CDR3 is 17 residues.